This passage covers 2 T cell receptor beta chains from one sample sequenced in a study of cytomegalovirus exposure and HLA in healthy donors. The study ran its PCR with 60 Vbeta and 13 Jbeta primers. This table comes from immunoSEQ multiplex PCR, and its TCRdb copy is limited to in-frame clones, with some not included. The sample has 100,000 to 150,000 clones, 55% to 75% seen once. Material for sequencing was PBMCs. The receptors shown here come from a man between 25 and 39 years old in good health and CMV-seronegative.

CDR3 amino acids: CASRPTGGTNIQYF. The CDR3 DNA follows: TGTGCCAGCAGACCGACAGGGGGCACAAACATTCAGTACTTC. The chain employs TRBV4-2 and TRBJ2-4; TRBD1 aligns across 10 bases. V shed 6 bases and J 6 bases; nucleotides not matched to a gene: 5. The V gene's germline CDR1 is LGHNA and CDR2 YNFKEQ. The CDR3 has 14 amino acids.

The CDR3: CASSRDSGNTIYF. DNA of the CDR3: TGTGCCAGTAGTCGGGACTCTGGAAACACCATATATTTT. The chain carries TRBV19 and TRBJ1-3; unclear D gene. CDR1 LNHDA and CDR2 SQIVND come from the germline V gene (reference sequence). CDR3 length equals 13 residues. The V end lost 5 bases, the J end lost 0 bases, and 5 bases lay between the germline ends.